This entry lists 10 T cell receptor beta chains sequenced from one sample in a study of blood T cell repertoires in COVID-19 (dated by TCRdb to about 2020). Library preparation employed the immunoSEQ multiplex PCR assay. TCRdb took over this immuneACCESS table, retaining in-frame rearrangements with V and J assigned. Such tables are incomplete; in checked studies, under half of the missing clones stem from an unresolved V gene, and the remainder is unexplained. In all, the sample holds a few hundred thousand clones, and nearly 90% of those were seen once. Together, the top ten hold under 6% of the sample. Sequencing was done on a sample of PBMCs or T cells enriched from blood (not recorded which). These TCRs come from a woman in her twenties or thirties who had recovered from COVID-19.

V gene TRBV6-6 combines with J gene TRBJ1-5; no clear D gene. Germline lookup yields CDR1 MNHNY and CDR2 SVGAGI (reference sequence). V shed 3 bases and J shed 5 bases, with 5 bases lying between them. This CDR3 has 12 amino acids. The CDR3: CASSYEDQPQHF. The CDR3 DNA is TGTGCCAGCAGTTATGAGGATCAGCCCCAGCATTTT.

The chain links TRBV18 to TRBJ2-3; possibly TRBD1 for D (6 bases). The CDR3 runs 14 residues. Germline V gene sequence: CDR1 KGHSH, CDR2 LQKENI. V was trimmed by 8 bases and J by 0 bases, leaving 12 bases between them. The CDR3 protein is CASHRQVSTDTQYF. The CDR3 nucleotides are TGTGCCAGCCACCGACAGGTTAGCACAGATACGCAGTATTTT.

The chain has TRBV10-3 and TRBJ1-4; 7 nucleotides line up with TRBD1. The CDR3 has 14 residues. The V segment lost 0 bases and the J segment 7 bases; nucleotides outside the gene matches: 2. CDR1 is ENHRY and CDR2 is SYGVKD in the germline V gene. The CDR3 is CAISESTGTEKLFF. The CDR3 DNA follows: TGTGCCATCAGTGAGTCGACAGGGACTGAAAAACTGTTTTTT.

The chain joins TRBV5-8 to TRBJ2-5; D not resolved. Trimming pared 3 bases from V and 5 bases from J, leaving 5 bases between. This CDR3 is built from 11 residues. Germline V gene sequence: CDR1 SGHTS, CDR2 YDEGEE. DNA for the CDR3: TGTGCCAGCAGCTGGGCTGAGACCCAGTACTTC. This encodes CASSWAETQYF.

CDR3 DNA: TGTGCCAGCAGCTTAGGATGGGACAGGCGCACCGGGGAGCTGTTTTTT. It yields the protein CASSLGWDRRTGELFF. The chain joins TRBV7-2 to TRBJ2-2; 8 bases are a match to TRBD1. The germline CDR1 and CDR2 sequences are SGHTA and FQGNSA. The CDR3 spans 16 residues. V gave up 1 base and J gave up 4 bases; unmatched junction bases: 5.

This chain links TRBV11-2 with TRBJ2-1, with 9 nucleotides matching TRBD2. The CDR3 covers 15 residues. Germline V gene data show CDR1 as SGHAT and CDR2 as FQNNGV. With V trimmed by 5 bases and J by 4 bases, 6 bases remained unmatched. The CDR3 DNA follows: TGTGCCAGCAGCGGCCTAGCGGGGAGGTACAATGAGCAGTTCTTC. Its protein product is CASSGLAGRYNEQFF.

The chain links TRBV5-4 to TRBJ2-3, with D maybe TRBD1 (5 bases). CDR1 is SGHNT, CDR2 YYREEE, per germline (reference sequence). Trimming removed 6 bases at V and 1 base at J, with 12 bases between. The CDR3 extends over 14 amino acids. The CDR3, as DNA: TGTGCCAGCACCCCCTTAGGGGGCACAGATACGCAGTATTTT. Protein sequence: CASTPLGGTDTQYF.

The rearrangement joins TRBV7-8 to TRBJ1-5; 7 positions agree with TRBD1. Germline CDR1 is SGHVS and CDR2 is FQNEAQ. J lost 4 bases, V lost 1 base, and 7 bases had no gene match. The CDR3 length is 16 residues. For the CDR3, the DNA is TGTGCCAGCAGCTTAGAGGGCCAGGGGGGTAATCAGCCCCAGCATTTT. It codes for CASSLEGQGGNQPQHF.

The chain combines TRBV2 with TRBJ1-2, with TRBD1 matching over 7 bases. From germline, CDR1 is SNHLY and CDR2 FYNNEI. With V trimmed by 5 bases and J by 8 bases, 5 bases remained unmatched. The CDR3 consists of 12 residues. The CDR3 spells CASSLTGAGYTF. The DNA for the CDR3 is TGTGCCAGCAGTTTAACAGGGGCCGGCTACACCTTC.

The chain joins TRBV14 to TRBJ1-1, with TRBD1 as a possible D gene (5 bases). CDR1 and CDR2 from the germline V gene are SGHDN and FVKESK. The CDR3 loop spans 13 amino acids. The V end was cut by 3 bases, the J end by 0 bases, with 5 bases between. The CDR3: CASSQTVNTEAFF. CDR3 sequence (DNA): TGTGCCAGCAGCCAGACAGTGAACACTGAAGCTTTCTTT.